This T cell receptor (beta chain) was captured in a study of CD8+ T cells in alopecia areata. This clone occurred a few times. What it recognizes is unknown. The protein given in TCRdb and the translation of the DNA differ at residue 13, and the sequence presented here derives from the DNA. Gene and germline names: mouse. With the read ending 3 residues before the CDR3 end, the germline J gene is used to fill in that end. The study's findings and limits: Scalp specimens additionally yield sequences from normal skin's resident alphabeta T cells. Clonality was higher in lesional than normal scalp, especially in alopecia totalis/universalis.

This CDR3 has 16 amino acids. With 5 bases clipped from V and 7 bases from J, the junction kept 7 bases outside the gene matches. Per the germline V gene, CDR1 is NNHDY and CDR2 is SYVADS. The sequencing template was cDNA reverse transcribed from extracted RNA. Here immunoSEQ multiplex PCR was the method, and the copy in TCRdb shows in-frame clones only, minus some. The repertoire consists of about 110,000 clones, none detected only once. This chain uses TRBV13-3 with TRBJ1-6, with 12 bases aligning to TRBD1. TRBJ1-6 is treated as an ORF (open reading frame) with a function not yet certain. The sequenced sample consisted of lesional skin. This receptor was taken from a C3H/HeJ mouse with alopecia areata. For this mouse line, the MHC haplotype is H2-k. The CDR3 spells CASSTGTGGRNSPLYF. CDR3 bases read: TGTGCCAGCAGCACCGGGACAGGGGGCCGGAATTCGCCC.